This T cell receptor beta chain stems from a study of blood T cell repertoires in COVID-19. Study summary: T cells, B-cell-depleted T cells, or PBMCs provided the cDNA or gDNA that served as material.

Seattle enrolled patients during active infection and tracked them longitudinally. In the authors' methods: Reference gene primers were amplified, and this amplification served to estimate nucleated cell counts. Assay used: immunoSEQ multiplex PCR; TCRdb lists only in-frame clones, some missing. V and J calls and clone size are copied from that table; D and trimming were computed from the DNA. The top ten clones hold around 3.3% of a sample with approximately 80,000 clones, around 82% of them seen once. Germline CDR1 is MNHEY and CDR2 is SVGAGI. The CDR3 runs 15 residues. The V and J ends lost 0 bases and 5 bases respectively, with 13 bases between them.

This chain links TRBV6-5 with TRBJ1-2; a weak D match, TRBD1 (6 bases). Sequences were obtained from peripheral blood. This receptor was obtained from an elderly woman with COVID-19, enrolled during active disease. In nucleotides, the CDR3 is TGTGCCAGCAGTTACTCCGGGGGGCGCGGATATGGCTACACCTTC. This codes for CASSYSGGRGYGYTF.